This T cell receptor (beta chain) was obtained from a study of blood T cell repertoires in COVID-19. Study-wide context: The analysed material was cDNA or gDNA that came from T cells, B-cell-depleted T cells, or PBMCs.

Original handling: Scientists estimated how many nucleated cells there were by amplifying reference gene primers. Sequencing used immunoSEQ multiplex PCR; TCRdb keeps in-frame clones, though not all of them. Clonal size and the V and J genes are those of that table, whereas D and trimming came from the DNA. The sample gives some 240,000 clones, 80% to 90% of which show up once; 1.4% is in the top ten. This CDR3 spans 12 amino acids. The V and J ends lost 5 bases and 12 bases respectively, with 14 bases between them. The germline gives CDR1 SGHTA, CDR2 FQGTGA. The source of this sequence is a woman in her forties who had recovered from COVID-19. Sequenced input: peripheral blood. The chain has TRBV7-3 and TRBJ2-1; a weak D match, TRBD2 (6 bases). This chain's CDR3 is CASSGAGGTQFF. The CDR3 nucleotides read TGTGCCAGCAGCGGAGCCGGAGGGACGCAGTTCTTC.